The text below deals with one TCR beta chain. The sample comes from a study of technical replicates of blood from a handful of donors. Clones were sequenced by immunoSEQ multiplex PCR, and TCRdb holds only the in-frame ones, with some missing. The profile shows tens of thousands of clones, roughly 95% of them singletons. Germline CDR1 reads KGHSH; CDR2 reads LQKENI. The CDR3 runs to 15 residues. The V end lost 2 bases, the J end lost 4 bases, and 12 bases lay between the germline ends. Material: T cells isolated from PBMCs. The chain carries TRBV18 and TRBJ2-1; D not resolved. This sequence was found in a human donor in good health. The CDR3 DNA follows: TGTGCCAGCTCACCAGGGCTATCCGTATACAATGAGCAGTTCTTC. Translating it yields CASSPGLSVYNEQFF.